This T cell receptor beta chain stems from a study of T-cell reconstitution after alpha-beta-depleted transplantation in children. This clonotype was picked up a small number of times. The V end lost 8 bases, the J end lost 6 bases, and 16 bases lay between the germline ends. Germline lookup yields CDR1 DFQATT and CDR2 SNEGSKA (reference sequence). The CDR3 is made up of 12 amino acids. Preparing the TCRbeta library involved the use of unique molecular identifiers. In TCRdb, the PCR reads were re-called with MiXCR into one record per CDR3 protein. Among 610,000 or so distinct CDR3 sequences, over 25% were seen once, and the ten largest hold 35% to 40%.

This chain joins TRBV20-1 and TRBJ1-2; D unclear. Specimen: PBMCs, collected before TCRalphabeta/CD19-depleted stem cell transplant. This sequence originates from a boy younger than two with Wiskott-Aldrich syndrome, due to receive a stem cell transplant. DNA for the CDR3: TGCAGTTGCAGGACCTCATCCCATGGCTACACCTTC. Encoded protein: CSCRTSSHGYTF.